These 18 T cell receptor beta chains originate from one sample sequenced in a study of blood T cell repertoires in COVID-19. Libraries were prepared by immunoSEQ multiplex PCR; TCRdb keeps only in-frame clonotypes and omits some of them. The sample contains about 45,000 clones, about four fifths of which appear only once. Sequencing was carried out using peripheral blood. These receptors were taken from a woman aged 80 or older with acute or convalescent COVID-19.

V and J are TRBV5-8 and TRBJ2-3; TRBD2 agrees at 11 bases. The germline V gene encodes CDR1 SGHTS and CDR2 YDEGEE. The V and J ends lost 1 base and 1 base, in that order; junction bases with no gene match: 5. There are 17 residues in the CDR3. The CDR3: CASSLMPGLAGTDTQYF. In DNA form, the CDR3 reads TGTGCCAGCAGCTTGATGCCGGGACTAGCGGGCACAGATACGCAGTATTTT.

This chain's CDR3 is CASSIVAEANYGYTF. As DNA, the CDR3 is TGTGCCAGTAGTATAGTGGCTGAAGCTAACTATGGCTACACCTTC. This sequence joins TRBV19 and TRBJ1-2; D unresolved. The V gene lost 1 base and the J gene lost 0 bases, with 9 bases spanning the gap. The germline V gene has CDR1 LNHDA and CDR2 SQIVND (reference sequence). The CDR3 consists of 15 residues.

The V gene is TRBV19, the J gene TRBJ2-7; 11 nucleotides agree with TRBD2. The CDR3 runs 14 residues. The J segment lost 2 bases and the V segment lost 8 bases, leaving 5 bases of the junction unmatched. Germline V CDR1 and CDR2: LNHDA, SQIVND (reference sequence). Here the CDR3 reads CASALAGGTYEQYF. The CDR3 nucleotides are TGTGCCAGTGCCCTAGCGGGGGGTACCTACGAGCAGTACTTC.

This clone has more than one count but fewer than ten. This rearrangement joins TRBV14 to TRBJ2-3; D might be TRBD1 (6 bases). V was trimmed by 4 bases and J by 10 bases, leaving 9 bases between them. Germline V gene lookup returns CDR1 SGHDN and CDR2 FVKESK. The CDR3 covers 11 residues. The CDR3 nucleotides are TGTGCCAGCAGCCTGGGGGCAGCGCAGTATTTT. It yields the protein CASSLGAAQYF.

The chain has TRBV5-4 and TRBJ1-2; D is unresolved. The V gene lost 0 bases and the J gene lost 4 bases, with 16 bases spanning the gap. The CDR3 consists of 16 residues. The germline CDR1 and CDR2 sequences are SGHNT and YYREEE (reference sequence). CDR3 loop: CASSLASGRGFYGYTF. The CDR3 DNA reads TGTGCCAGCAGCTTGGCTTCAGGCCGGGGTTTCTATGGCTACACCTTC.

Regarding this clone: The germline gene is not matched at one end of the junction; a read error may be the cause. The genes are TRBV6-4 and TRBJ2-1; possibly TRBD1 for D (6 bases). Germline V gene lookup returns CDR1 MRHNA and CDR2 SNTAGT. The CDR3 is 14 residues long. In DNA form, the CDR3 reads TGTGCCAGCGGTGAGGGACAAGCTCCGAATGAGCAGTTCTTC. Translating gives CASGEGQAPNEQFF.

The chain is built from TRBV15 and TRBJ2-2; a possible D gene is TRBD1 (5 bases). Germline V CDR1 and CDR2: LNHNV, YYDKDF (reference sequence). V was shortened by 1 base and J by 1 base, with 7 bases between the two germline ends. This CDR3 comprises 15 residues. In nucleotides, the CDR3 is TGTGCCACCAGCAGAGGGACACTGAACACCGGGGAGCTGTTTTTT. Amino acids: CATSRGTLNTGELFF. The whole variable domain, filled in from reference TRBV15 and TRBJ2-2, reads DAMVIQNPRYQVTQFGKPVTLSCSQTLNHNVMYWYQQKSSQAPKLLFHYYDKDFNNEADTPDNFQSRRPNTSFCFLDIRSPGLGDTAMYLCATSRGTLNTGELFFGEGSRLTVL.

The chain employs TRBV7-2 and TRBJ1-6; the D is unclear. Germline CDR1 SGHTA, CDR2 FQGNSA. The CDR3 has 14 amino acids. Trimming left V 5 bases short and J 7 bases short, with 12 bases between. The CDR3 coding sequence is TGTGCCAGCAGCCCGTCCCTCAGAAATTCACCCCTCCACTTT. It translates to CASSPSLRNSPLHF.

This chain links TRBV6-1 with TRBJ1-5, with 8 bases that match TRBD1. The CDR3 totals 15 residues. Germline V gives CDR1 MNHNS, CDR2 SASEGT. The V gene end was trimmed by 6 bases and the J gene end by 3 bases; junction bases not matched to a gene: 7. The DNA of the CDR3 is TGTGCCAGCAGAGAGACAGGGGCAATCAATCAGCCCCAGCATTTT. Its translation: CASRETGAINQPQHF.

The chain uses TRBV25-1 and TRBJ2-1; 9 nucleotides agree with TRBD1. The J segment lost 1 base and the V segment lost 6 bases, leaving 1 base of the junction unmatched. Germline V gives CDR1 MGHDK, CDR2 SYGVNS. The CDR3 has 14 residues. The CDR3 DNA sequence: TGTGCCAGCAGGACAGGGGGTTCCTACAATGAGCAGTTCTTC. Translated: CASRTGGSYNEQFF. The full variable domain, in which reference TRBV25-1 and TRBJ2-1 provide the parts outside the CDR3, is EADIYQTPRYLVIGTGKKITLECSQTMGHDKMYWYQQDPGMELHLIHYSYGVNSTEKGDLSSESTVSRIRTEHFPLTLESARPSHTSQYLCASRTGGSYNEQFFGPGTRLTVL.

This sequence joins TRBV7-9 and TRBJ1-6; 7 bases fit TRBD1. Germline V gene data show CDR1 as SEHNR and CDR2 as FQNEAQ (reference sequence). This CDR3 is 15 amino acids long. Trimming at V came to 5 bases and at J to 7 bases, leaving 8 bases not matched to a gene. CDR3 protein: CASSARQGGNSPLHF. CDR3 in DNA: TGTGCCAGCAGCGCGCGCCAGGGGGGAAATTCACCCCTCCACTTT.

CDR3 loop: CSVVQGSTEAFF. The CDR3 bases are TGCAGCGTCGTACAGGGAAGCACTGAAGCTTTCTTT. The chain joins TRBV29-1 to TRBJ1-1; D perhaps matches TRBD1 (6 bases). Germline lookup yields CDR1 SQVTM and CDR2 ANQGSEA. V gave up 6 bases and J gave up 4 bases, with 12 bases separating them. The CDR3 runs 12 residues.

The chain has TRBV12-3 or TRBV12-4 and TRBJ1-2; D unclear. V was shortened by 3 bases and J by 4 bases, with 6 bases between the two germline ends. The CDR3 sequence is 12 residues long. The CDR3 region has the DNA TGTGCCAGCAGTTTTAATCGCTATGGCTACACCTTC. Its protein is CASSFNRYGYTF.

The rearrangement links TRBV7-2 to TRBJ1-2; D call uncertain. CDR1 is SGHTA and CDR2 is FQGNSA in the germline V gene. V was pared by 1 base and J by 6 bases, with 12 bases between. The CDR3 covers 14 residues. CDR3 residues: CASSLEVGQDGYTF. The CDR3 DNA reads TGTGCCAGCAGCTTAGAAGTCGGTCAGGATGGCTACACCTTC.

CDR3 nucleotide sequence: TGTGCCAGCAGCTTTAAGTTGGTAGCGGGGGGCGGGGCAGATACGCAGTATTTT. It specifies CASSFKLVAGGGADTQYF. This chain links TRBV12-1 with TRBJ2-3; TRBD2, as called in the table, went unchecked against the DNA. TRBV12-1 has pseudogene status. This CDR3 is built from 18 residues.

J is TRBJ1-5 and V is TRBV30; 9 bases match TRBD1. Losses at the gene ends were 4 bases for V and 6 bases for J; bases not matched to a gene: 7. Looked up from germline, CDR1 is GTSNPN and CDR2 is SVGIG (reference sequence). The CDR3 length is 14 residues. The chain's CDR3 is CAWNRDRVGQPQHF. The CDR3 region has the DNA TGTGCCTGGAACCGGGACAGGGTAGGTCAGCCCCAGCATTTT. Drawing the rest from reference TRBV30 and TRBJ1-5, the complete variable domain is SQTIHQWPATLVQPVGSPLSLECTVEGTSNPNLYWYRQAAGRGLQLLFYSVGIGQISSEVPQNLSASRPQDRQFILSSKKLLLSDSGFYLCAWNRDRVGQPQHFGDGTRLSIL.

The CDR3 reads CAIRVVEGAGGYTF. The DNA of the CDR3 is TGTGCCATCAGGGTCGTGGAGGGGGCAGGTGGCTACACCTTC. The gene calls are TRBV10-3 and TRBJ1-2, with 7 nucleotides matching TRBD1. Germline loops: CDR1 ENHRY, CDR2 SYGVKD. This CDR3 is 14 amino acids long. V gave up 6 bases and J gave up 7 bases; unmatched junction bases: 11.

The chain links TRBV11-1 to TRBJ2-7, with a tentative D call TRBD2 (5 bases). The CDR3 spans 12 residues. Deletions cut 2 bases from V and 6 bases from J, with 8 bases between. Germline loops: CDR1 SGHAT, CDR2 FQDESV (reference sequence). The CDR3 is CASSLPGSEQYF. The CDR3 DNA follows: TGTGCCAGCAGCTTACCGGGATCCGAGCAGTACTTC.